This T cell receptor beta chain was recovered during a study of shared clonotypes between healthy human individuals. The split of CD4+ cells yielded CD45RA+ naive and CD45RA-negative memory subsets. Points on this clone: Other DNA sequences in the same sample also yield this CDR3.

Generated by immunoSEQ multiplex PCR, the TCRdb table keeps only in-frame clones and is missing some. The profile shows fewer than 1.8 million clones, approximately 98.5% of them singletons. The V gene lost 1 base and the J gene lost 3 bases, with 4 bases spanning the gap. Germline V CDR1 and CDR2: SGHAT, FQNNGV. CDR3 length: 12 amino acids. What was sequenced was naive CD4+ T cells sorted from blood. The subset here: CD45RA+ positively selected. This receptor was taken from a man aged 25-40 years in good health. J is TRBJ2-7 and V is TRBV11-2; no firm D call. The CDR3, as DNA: TGTGCCAGCAGCTTAGTAGTCTACGAGCAGTACTTC. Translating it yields CASSLVVYEQYF.